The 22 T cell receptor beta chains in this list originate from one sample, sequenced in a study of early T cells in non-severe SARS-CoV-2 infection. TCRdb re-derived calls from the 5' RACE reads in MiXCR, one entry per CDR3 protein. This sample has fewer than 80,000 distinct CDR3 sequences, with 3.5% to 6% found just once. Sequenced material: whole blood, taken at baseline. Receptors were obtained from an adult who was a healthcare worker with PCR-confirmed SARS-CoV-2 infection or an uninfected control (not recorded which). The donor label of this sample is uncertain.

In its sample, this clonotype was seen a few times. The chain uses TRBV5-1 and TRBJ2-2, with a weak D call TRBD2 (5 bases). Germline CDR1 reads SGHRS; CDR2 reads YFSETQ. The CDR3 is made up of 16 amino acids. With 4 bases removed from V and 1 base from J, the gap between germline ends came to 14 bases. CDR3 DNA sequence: TGCGCCAGCAGCCCACCCCGGACTCGGAACACCGGGGAGCTGTTTTTT. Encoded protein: CASSPPRTRNTGELFF.

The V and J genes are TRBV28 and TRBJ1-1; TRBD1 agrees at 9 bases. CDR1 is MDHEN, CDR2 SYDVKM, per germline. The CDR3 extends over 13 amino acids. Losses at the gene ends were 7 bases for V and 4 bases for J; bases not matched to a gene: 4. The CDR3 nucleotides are TGTGCCAGCATCAAGACAGGGGGCACTGAAGCTTTCTTT. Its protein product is CASIKTGGTEAFF. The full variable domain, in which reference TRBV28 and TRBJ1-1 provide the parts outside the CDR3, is DVKVTQSSRYLVKRTGEKVFLECVQDMDHENMFWYRQDPGLGLRLIYFSYDVKMKEKGDIPEGYSVSREKKERFSLILESASTNQTSMYLCASIKTGGTEAFFGQGTRLTVV.

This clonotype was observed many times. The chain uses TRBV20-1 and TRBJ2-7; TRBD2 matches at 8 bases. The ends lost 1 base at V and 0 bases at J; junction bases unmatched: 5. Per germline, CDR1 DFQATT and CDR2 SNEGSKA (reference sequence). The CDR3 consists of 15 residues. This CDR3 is CSARALADSSYEQYF. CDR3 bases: TGCAGTGCTAGAGCACTAGCGGACAGCTCCTACGAGCAGTACTTC.

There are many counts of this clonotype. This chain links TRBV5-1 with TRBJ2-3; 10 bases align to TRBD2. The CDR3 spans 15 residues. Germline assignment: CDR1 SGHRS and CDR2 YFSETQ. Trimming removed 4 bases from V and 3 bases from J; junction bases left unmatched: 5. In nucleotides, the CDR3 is TGCGCCAGCAGCCCAGGACTAGCGGCAACAGATACGCAGTATTTT. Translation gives CASSPGLAATDTQYF. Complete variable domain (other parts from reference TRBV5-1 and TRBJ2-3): KAGVTQTPRYLIKTRGQQVTLSCSPISGHRSVSWYQQTPGQGLQFLFEYFSETQRNKGNFPGRFSGRQFSNSRSEMNVSTLELGDSALYLCASSPGLAATDTQYFGPGTRLTVL.

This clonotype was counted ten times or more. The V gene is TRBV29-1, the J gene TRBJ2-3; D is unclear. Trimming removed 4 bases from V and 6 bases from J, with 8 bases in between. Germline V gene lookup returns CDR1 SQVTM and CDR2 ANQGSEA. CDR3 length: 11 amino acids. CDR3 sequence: CSVVHYDTQYF. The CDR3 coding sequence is TGCAGCGTTGTTCACTACGATACGCAGTATTTT.

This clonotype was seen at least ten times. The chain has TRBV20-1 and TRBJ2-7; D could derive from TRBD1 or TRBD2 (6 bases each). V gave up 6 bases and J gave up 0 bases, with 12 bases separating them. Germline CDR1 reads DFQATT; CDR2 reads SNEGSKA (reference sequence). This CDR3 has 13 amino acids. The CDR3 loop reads CSAPTGASYEQYF. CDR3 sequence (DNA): TGCAGTGCGCCGACGGGGGCCTCCTACGAGCAGTACTTC.

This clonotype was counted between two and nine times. The DNA for the CDR3 is TGCAGTGTCGACAGTGGAGAGACCCAGTACTTC. This gives the protein CSVDSGETQYF. This rearrangement joins TRBV20-1 to TRBJ2-5; tentatively, D is TRBD1 (5 bases). Trimming pared 7 bases from V and 4 bases from J, leaving 10 bases between. Looked up from germline, CDR1 is DFQATT and CDR2 is SNEGSKA (reference sequence). The CDR3 runs to 11 residues.

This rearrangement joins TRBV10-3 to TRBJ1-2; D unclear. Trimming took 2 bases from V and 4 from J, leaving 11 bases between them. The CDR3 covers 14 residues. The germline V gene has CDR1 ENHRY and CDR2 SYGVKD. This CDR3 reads CAISELGTSYGYTF. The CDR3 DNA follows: TGTGCCATCAGTGAGCTGGGCACCTCCTATGGCTACACCTTC.

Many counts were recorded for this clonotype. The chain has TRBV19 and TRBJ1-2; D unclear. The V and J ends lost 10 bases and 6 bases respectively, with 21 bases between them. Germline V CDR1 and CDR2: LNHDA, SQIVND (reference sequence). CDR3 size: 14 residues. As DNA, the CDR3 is TGTGCCACCCTGCAGGCGGAGGGTTGGGATGGCTACACCTTC. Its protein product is CATLQAEGWDGYTF. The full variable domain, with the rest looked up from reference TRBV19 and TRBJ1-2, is DGGITQSPKYLFRKEGQNVTLSCEQNLNHDAMYWYRQDPGQGLRLIYYSQIVNDFQKGDIAEGYSVSREKKESFPLTVTSAQKNPTAFYLCATLQAEGWDGYTFGSGTRLTVV.

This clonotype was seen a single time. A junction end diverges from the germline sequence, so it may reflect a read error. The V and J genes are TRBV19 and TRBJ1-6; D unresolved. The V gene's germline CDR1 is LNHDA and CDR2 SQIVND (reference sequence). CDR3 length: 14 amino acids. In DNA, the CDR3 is TGTGCCAGTAGTATATCGGGGTACAATTCATCCCTCCACTTT. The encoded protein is CASSISGYNSSLHF.

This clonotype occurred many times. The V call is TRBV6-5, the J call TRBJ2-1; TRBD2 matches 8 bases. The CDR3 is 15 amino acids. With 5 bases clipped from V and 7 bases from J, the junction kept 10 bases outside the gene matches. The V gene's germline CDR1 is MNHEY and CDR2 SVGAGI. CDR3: CASSHTGTGGNEQFF. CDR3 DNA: TGTGCCAGCAGTCATACAGGGACGGGGGGGAATGAGCAGTTCTTC.

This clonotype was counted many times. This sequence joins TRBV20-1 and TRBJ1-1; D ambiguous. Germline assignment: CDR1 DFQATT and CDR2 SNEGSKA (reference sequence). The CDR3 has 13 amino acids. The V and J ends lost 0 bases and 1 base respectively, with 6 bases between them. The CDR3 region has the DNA TGCAGTGCTAGAGATCTCGGGAACACTGAAGCTTTCTTT. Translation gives CSARDLGNTEAFF.

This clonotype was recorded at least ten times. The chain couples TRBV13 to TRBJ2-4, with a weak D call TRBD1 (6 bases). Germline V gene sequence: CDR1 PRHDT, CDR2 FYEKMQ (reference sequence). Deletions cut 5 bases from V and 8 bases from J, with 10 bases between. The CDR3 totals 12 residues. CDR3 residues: CASSTRQDIQYF. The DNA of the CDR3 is TGTGCCAGCAGCACCCGACAGGACATTCAGTACTTC.

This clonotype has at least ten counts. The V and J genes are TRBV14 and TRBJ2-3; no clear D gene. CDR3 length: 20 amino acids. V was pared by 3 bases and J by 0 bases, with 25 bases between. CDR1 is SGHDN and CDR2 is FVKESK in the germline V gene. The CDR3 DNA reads TGTGCCAGCAGCCATAAGAAGCGAAGGCCTAACGAATTTAGCACAGATACGCAGTATTTT. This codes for CASSHKKRRPNEFSTDTQYF.

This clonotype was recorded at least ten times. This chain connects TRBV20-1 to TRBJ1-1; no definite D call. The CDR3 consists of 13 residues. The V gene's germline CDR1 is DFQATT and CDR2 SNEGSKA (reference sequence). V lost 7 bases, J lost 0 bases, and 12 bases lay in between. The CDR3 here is CSGKHPLNTEAFF. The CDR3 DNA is TGCAGTGGAAAACATCCTCTGAACACTGAAGCTTTCTTT.

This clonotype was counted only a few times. CDR3 nucleotide sequence: TGTGCCAGCAGCACGGCAGATCAAAGGAGCTCCTACAATGAGCAGTTCTTC. It encodes CASSTADQRSSYNEQFF. The chain is built from TRBV9 and TRBJ2-1; D is undetermined. The CDR3 is 17 residues long. V lost 4 bases and J 0 bases, leaving 17 bases between the germline ends. Germline V gives CDR1 SGDLS, CDR2 YYNGEE.

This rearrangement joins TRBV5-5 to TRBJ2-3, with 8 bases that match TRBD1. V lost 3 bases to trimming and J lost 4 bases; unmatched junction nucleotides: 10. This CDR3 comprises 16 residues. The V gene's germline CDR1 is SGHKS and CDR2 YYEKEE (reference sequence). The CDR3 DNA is TGTGCCAGCAGCTGGGCAGGGGGCCCATTTTCAGATACGCAGTATTTT. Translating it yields CASSWAGGPFSDTQYF.

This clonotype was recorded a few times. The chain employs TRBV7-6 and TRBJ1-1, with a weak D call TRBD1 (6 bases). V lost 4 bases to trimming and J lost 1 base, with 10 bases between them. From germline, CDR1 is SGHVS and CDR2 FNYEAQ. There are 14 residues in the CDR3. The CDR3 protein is CASSSGQSNTEAFF. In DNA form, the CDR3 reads TGTGCCAGCAGCTCGGGACAATCGAACACTGAAGCTTTCTTT.

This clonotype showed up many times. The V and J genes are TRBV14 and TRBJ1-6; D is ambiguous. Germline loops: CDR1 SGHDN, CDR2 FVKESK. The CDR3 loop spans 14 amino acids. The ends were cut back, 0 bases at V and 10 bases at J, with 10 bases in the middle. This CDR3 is CASSQDLGSSPLHF. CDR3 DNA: TGTGCCAGCAGCCAAGATCTGGGAAGCTCACCCCTCCACTTT.

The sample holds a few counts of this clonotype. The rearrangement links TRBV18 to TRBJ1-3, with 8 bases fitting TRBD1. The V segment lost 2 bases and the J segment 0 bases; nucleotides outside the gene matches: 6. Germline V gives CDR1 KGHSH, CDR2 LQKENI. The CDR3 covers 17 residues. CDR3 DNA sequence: TGTGCCAGCTCACCATATCCGGGACAGGTCTCTGGAAACACCATATATTTT. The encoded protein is CASSPYPGQVSGNTIYF.

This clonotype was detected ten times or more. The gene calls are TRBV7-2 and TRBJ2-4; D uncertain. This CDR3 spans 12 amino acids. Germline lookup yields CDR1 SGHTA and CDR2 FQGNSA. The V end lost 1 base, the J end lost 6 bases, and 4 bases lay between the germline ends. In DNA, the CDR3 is TGTGCCAGCAGCTTAGACGTAAACATTCAGTACTTC. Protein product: CASSLDVNIQYF.

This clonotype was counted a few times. The CDR3, as DNA: TGTGCCAGCACAGAGAGCGAGACCCAGTACTTC. Encoded protein: CASTESETQYF. The chain couples TRBV2 to TRBJ2-5; D unclear. The V end was cut by 7 bases, the J end by 5 bases, with 8 bases between. This CDR3 spans 11 amino acids. CDR1 SNHLY and CDR2 FYNNEI come from the germline V gene.